This TCR beta chain stems from a study of blood T cell repertoires in COVID-19. Study background: Sites in the United States, Italy and Spain provided acute and convalescent COVID-19 samples. T cells, B-cell-depleted T cells, or PBMCs provided the cDNA or gDNA that served as material.

The CDR3 extends over 13 amino acids. Germline values: CDR1 SGHVS, CDR2 FNYEAQ. The V and J ends lost 5 bases and 8 bases, in that order; junction bases with no gene match: 8. Profiled with immunoSEQ multiplex PCR; TCRdb holds only in-frame clones, not every one. The data show around 68,000 clones, with around 85% seen just once and roughly a tenth held by the top ten. The rearrangement joins TRBV7-6 to TRBJ1-2; 7 nucleotides align to TRBD1. The sequence derives from a woman aged 45-65 years with acute or convalescent COVID-19. Source material: peripheral blood. This CDR3 reads CASSRTGDGGYTF. The CDR3 region has the DNA TGTGCCAGCAGCAGAACAGGGGACGGAGGCTACACCTTC.